This passage covers 14 T cell receptor beta chains from one sample sequenced in a study of blood T cells in healthy people across ages. A second PCR of about 6 to 11 cycles used a sample-barcoded 5' primer and a J-beta primer mix. TCRdb reprocessed the 5' RACE reads via MiXCR and lists one record per CDR3 protein. The table lists over a million distinct CDR3 sequences, around 27% of them singletons. These sequences were also reported in another study, on T cells of mothers and their children.

Specimen: blood. Every receptor here comes from a girl aged 2 to 10 in good health.

J is TRBJ1-2 and V is TRBV9; TRBD1 matches at 7 bases. The CDR3 contains 16 residues. The J segment lost 12 bases and the V segment lost 3 bases, leaving 20 bases of the junction unmatched. Germline assignment: CDR1 SGDLS and CDR2 YYNGEE. CDR3 nucleotides: TGTGCCAGCAGCGCTCCTTTAAGACAGGGAGGGAATCGGCACACCTTC. Translation: CASSAPLRQGGNRHTF.

The chain joins TRBV28 to TRBJ1-4; 7 bases agree with TRBD1. The CDR3 length is 15 residues. V shed 4 bases, J shed 1 base, and the junction held 3 bases outside the gene matches. Germline V gene sequence: CDR1 MDHEN, CDR2 SYDVKM. The CDR3 nucleotides are TGTGCCAGCAGTTCTAGGACAGGAACTAATGAAAAACTGTTTTTT. This translates into CASSSRTGTNEKLFF.

This clonotype was seen more than once but under ten times. The chain employs TRBV12-3 or TRBV12-4 and TRBJ1-2, with D maybe TRBD1 (5 bases). The V gene lost 3 bases and the J gene lost 8 bases, with 16 bases spanning the gap. The CDR3 is made up of 14 amino acids. CDR3 nucleotides: TGTGCCAGCAGTTTCCTAGGCTCGGGGGGAGGCTACACCTTC. Translated: CASSFLGSGGGYTF.

This chain connects TRBV12-3 or TRBV12-4 to TRBJ2-2, with TRBD2 matching over 7 bases. With V trimmed by 6 bases and J by 3 bases, 4 bases remained unmatched. CDR3 length: 14 residues. The CDR3 loop is CASSHSGHTGELFF. CDR3 nucleotide sequence: TGTGCCAGCAGCCATAGCGGGCACACCGGGGAGCTGTTTTTT.

This clonotype turned up a few times. The chain carries TRBV6-5 and TRBJ2-1; maybe TRBD1 (5 bases). This CDR3 has 14 amino acids. The germline CDR1 and CDR2 sequences are MNHEY and SVGAGI. V was cut by 2 bases and J by 2 bases, with 7 bases left in between. The CDR3 here is CASSYEGAYNEQFF. The CDR3 nucleotides are TGTGCCAGCAGTTACGAAGGGGCCTACAATGAGCAGTTCTTC.

Remarks on this clonotype: One junction end does not reproduce the germline sequence, and a read error may be involved. V and J are TRBV27 and TRBJ2-1, with 10 bases identical to TRBD2. The CDR3 contains 17 residues. Germline V gene sequence: CDR1 MNHEY, CDR2 SMNVEV (reference sequence). As DNA, the CDR3 is TGCGCCAGCAGTTTATTTGGACTAGCGGACTCCTACAATGAGCAGTTCTTC. Translating it yields CASSLFGLADSYNEQFF.

The chain combines TRBV7-9 with TRBJ1-3; D gene unclear. Germline CDR1 SEHNR, CDR2 FQNEAQ (reference sequence). The CDR3 loop spans 16 amino acids. V lost 2 bases and J 0 bases, leaving 11 bases between the germline ends. The CDR3 is CASSLIQVLSGNTIYF. DNA of the CDR3: TGTGCCAGCAGCTTAATTCAGGTTCTCTCTGGAAACACCATATATTTT. The full variable domain, rest sourced from reference TRBV7-9 and TRBJ1-3, is DTGVSQNPRHKITKRGQNVTFRCDPISEHNRLYWYRQTLGQGPEFLTYFQNEAQLEKSRLLSDRFSAERPKGSFSTLEIQRTEQGDSAMYLCASSLIQVLSGNTIYFGEGSWLTVV.

The chain links TRBV20-1 to TRBJ2-5, with 9 bases matching TRBD2. Trimming took 3 bases from V and 0 from J; bases not matched to a gene: 17. CDR1 DFQATT and CDR2 SNEGSKA come from the germline V gene (reference sequence). This CDR3 has 19 residues. This chain's CDR3 is CSASEGSGSKGGYQETQYF. Written as DNA, the CDR3 is TGCAGTGCTAGTGAGGGTAGCGGGAGTAAGGGAGGGTACCAAGAGACCCAGTACTTC.

V usage is TRBV20-1 and J usage is TRBJ2-1; unclear D gene. The CDR3 sequence is 10 residues long. Germline lookup yields CDR1 DFQATT and CDR2 SNEGSKA (reference sequence). V lost 3 bases, J lost 8 bases, and 5 bases lay in between. The CDR3 reads CSASGDEQFF. The CDR3 coding sequence is TGCAGTGCTAGTGGGGATGAGCAGTTCTTC.

The chain has TRBV29-1 and TRBJ1-1, with D uncertain. The CDR3 contains 11 residues. V lost 7 bases, J lost 2 bases, and 8 bases lay in between. Germline V gives CDR1 SQVTM, CDR2 ANQGSEA. The DNA for the CDR3 is TGCAGCGCTCCAGCTAACACTGAAGCTTTCTTT. It yields the protein CSAPANTEAFF.

This clonotype appeared a few times. The rearrangement links TRBV5-1 to TRBJ1-4; tentatively, D is TRBD1 (6 bases). CDR1 SGHRS and CDR2 YFSETQ come from the germline V gene. V was trimmed by 2 bases and J by 7 bases, leaving 9 bases between them. The CDR3 is made up of 13 amino acids. CDR3 sequence: CASSLGGVEKLFF. CDR3 sequence (DNA): TGCGCCAGCAGCTTAGGGGGGGTTGAAAAACTGTTTTTT.

This clonotype was recorded a few times. The V gene is TRBV9, the J gene TRBJ1-3, with D hard to call. Trimming shortened V by 0 bases and J by 0 bases, and 10 bases separated the two germline ends. Germline lookup yields CDR1 SGDLS and CDR2 YYNGEE. The CDR3 sequence is 16 residues long. In DNA, the CDR3 is TGTGCCAGCAGCGTAGATCCCGCGGGCTCTGGAAACACCATATATTTT. Protein product: CASSVDPAGSGNTIYF.

The table lists this clonotype with many counts. V is TRBV28 and J is TRBJ2-7, with a possible D match to TRBD1 (5 bases). The germline V gene encodes CDR1 MDHEN and CDR2 SYDVKM. Trimming left V 7 bases short and J 3 bases short, with 22 bases between. The CDR3 runs 16 residues. The DNA of the CDR3 is TGTGCCAGCACCTCACAACGAACAGGAAAACACTACGAGCAGTACTTC. This translates into CASTSQRTGKHYEQYF.

J is TRBJ2-2 and V is TRBV27; TRBD1 matches at 8 bases. Germline assignment: CDR1 MNHEY and CDR2 SMNVEV (reference sequence). The trim removed 6 bases at V and 5 bases at J, leaving 11 bases unmatched. This CDR3 spans 16 amino acids. CDR3 region: CASSSRTGRETGELFF. The CDR3 DNA sequence: TGTGCCAGCAGCTCCAGGACAGGGAGAGAGACCGGGGAGCTGTTTTTT.